One T cell receptor (beta chain) is described in this entry. The specificity of this receptor is unknown. Base qualities are missing; no much larger clone stands one base away. The sample belongs to a study of blood T cell repertoires in COVID-19 (dated by TCRdb to 2019 to 2021). Broadly, across the study: Collaborator samples came from the United States, Italy and Spain and covered acute and convalescent phases of COVID-19. The prospective study material was composed of cDNA or gDNA derived from T cells, B-cell-depleted T cells, or PBMCs. The dataset comprised deeply sampled blood TCRbeta repertoires from subjects exposed to, actively infected with, or recovered from COVID-19. The repertoires were released in a freely available public database meant as a resource for research on the immune response to SARS-CoV-2. The samples were drawn from two sources: the first 160 participants of the ongoing ImmuneRACE study, and fewer than 1,500 subjects contributed by 6 global collaborators. Nearly every sample came with metadata listing a de-identified subject ID, COVID-19 status, age in years and sex. Where available, HLA class I and class II types were taken from metadata supplied by the sample provider and were not determined by assay-based typing.

Results and caveats for the whole study, not just this receptor: How much clinical and demographic metadata was included differed by source and by participant, and the metadata was provided uncurated.

The germline V gene sets CDR1 to SGHNT and CDR2 to YENEEA. From its cysteine to its phenylalanine, the CDR3 spans 13 amino acids. Only the CDR3 portion is preserved as DNA: 39 bases, with reading frame beginning at the first base. Relative to germline, V is missing 5 bases and J is missing 3 bases, with 1 base of the junction outside any gene match. TCRbeta CDR3 regions were amplified from genomic DNA by means of the immunoSEQ Assay, a bias-controlled multiplex PCR. The original pipeline was this. The number of nucleated cells in each sample was estimated by amplification of reference gene primers within the assay. To quantify the absolute abundance of each unique TCRbeta CDR3 rearrangement, sequence reads were collapsed and filtered. For each sample, productive Simpson clonality was calculated as the square root of Simpson's diversity index over productive rearrangements. This immuneACCESS table, as held by TCRdb, lists in-frame sequences with V and J called but not all clones. Of the missing ones, under half trace to an unresolved V gene in checked studies; the others have no known cause. The V and J calls and clone size are taken from that table; D and trimming were inferred from the DNA. The sample table lists over 30,000 clones, roughly 74% of them with a count of one. The top ten hold roughly 15% of the sample.

The collaborating institutions used their own protocols to collect whole blood in K2EDTA tubes. Collaborator samples were shipped for TCRbeta analysis as frozen whole blood, isolated PBMCs, or DNA extracted from either sample type. The clonotype comes from a man older than 75 with active or convalescent COVID-19. The chain was built from TRBV11-3 and TRBJ1-5, with 7 central nucleotides matching TRBD1. The specimen was peripheral blood. CDR3 sequence: CASSTGVNQPQHF. The nucleotide sequence is given as TGTGCCAGCAGCACAGGGGTCAATCAGCCCCAGCATTTT.